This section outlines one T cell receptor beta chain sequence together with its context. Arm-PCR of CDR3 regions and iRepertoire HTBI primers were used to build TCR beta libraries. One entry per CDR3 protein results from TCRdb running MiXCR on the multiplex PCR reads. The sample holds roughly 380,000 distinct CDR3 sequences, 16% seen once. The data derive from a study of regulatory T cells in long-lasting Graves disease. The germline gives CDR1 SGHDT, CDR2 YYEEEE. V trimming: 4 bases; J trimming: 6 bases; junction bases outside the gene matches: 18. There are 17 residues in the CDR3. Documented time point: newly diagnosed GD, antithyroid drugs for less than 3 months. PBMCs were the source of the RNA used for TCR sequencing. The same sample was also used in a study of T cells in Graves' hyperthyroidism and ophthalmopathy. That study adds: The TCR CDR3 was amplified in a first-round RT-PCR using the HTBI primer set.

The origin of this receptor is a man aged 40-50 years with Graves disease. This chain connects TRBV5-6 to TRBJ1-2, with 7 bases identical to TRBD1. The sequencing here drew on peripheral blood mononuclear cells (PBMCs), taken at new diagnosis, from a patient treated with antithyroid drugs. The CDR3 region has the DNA TGTGCCAGCAGCGGGAAGCTCAGGGGGTTGAGGGTCGATGGCTACACCTTC. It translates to CASSGKLRGLRVDGYTF.